This T cell receptor (beta chain) comes out of a study of blood T cell repertoires in COVID-19. The authors' processing: By means of reference gene primer amplification, nucleated cell counts were estimated. Produced via immunoSEQ multiplex PCR; TCRdb's table is partial and in-frame only. Clonal size and the V and J genes are those of that table, whereas D and trimming came from the DNA. Counted here are about 200,000 clones, approximately 84% occurring once; the ten biggest clones make up approximately 5%. Germline V gene lookup returns CDR1 SGHTA and CDR2 FQGNSA. The CDR3 has 15 amino acids. V lost 5 bases, J lost 5 bases, and 5 bases stayed unmatched.

J is TRBJ2-5 and V is TRBV7-2; TRBD2 agrees at 13 bases. Specimen: peripheral blood. The receptor was derived from a woman older than 75 with acute or convalescent COVID-19. The CDR3 nucleotides read TGTGCCAGCAGCCGGACTAGCGGGAGATATGAGACCCAGTACTTC. This translates into CASSRTSGRYETQYF. The whole variable domain, remainder taken from reference TRBV7-2 and TRBJ2-5, is GAGVSQSPSNKVTEKGKDVELRCDPISGHTALYWYRQSLGQGLEFLIYFQGNSAPDKSGLPSDRFSAERTGGSVSTLTIQRTQQEDSAVYLCASSRTSGRYETQYFGPGTRLLVL.